This TCR beta chain was captured in a study of monozygotic twins with inflammatory bowel disease. About this clonotype itself: Its cognate antigen is unknown.

The CDR3 runs 19 residues. Germline-derived CDR1 and CDR2 are SSHAT and FNYEAQ (reference sequence). TCRdb reprocessed the 5' RACE reads and keeps a single row for each CDR3 protein, giving no DNA. The sample totals a few hundred thousand distinct CDR3 sequences. Study-level results: Researchers report that IBD patients shared fewer clonotypes with others than healthy twins, especially amid disease activity.

The V call is TRBV7-7, the J call TRBJ2-2; without DNA, the TCRdb call of TRBD2 cannot be checked. The specimen was blood. This TCR came from a human donor with ulcerative colitis or Crohn's disease, or a healthy co-twin of an affected twin (not recorded which). CDR3 protein: CASSPPRGLAGGYTGELFF.